These 6 T cell receptor beta chains share one sample of origin, sequenced in a study of beta chain features in type 1 diabetes. As every portion of the isolated RNA was reverse transcribed, the sequencing read expressed TCRB transcripts. Repertoires were generated with immunoSEQ multiplex PCR, while TCRdb's copy carries only in-frame clones and drops some. This sample carries roughly 150,000 clones, about 8.1% of them seen once, and the ten largest clones take over 0.45%. Findings and caveats of the study: People with Type 1 diabetes carried modestly yet significantly shorter TCRB CDR3s in all four CD4+ subsets.

Their target antigens are unknown. The sample comprised central memory CD4+ T cells from blood. These receptors were collected from a woman under 30 with type 1 diabetes.

This clone occurred a few times. One end of the junction varies from germline; a read error may be responsible. The CDR3: CASSQTGSSYNEQFF. The CDR3 DNA follows: TGTGCTAGCAGTCAGACCGGGAGCTCCTACAATGAGCAGTTCTTC. The chain combines TRBV7-7 with TRBJ2-1; possible D gene TRBD2, 6 bases. Germline-derived CDR1 and CDR2 are SSHAT and FNYEAQ (reference sequence). This CDR3 region has 15 residues.

This clone has a count of ten or more. The CDR3 DNA reads TGTGCCAGCAGTCCGACTAGCGGATACTACAATGAGCAGTTCTTC. It encodes CASSPTSGYYNEQFF. The chain carries TRBV28 and TRBJ2-1; 9 nucleotides line up with TRBD2. J lost 3 bases, V lost 5 bases, and 5 bases had no gene match. The germline V gene has CDR1 MDHEN and CDR2 SYDVKM. This CDR3 has 15 amino acids.

The rearrangement links TRBV7-2 to TRBJ2-3, with 7 bases fitting TRBD1. There are 14 residues in the CDR3. The ends lost 4 bases at V and 0 bases at J; junction bases unmatched: 1. Looked up from germline, CDR1 is SGHTA and CDR2 is FQGNSA. The CDR3: CASSYRGSTDTQYF. In DNA form, the CDR3 reads TGTGCCAGCAGCTACAGGGGAAGCACAGATACGCAGTATTTT.

The chain is built from TRBV6-1 and TRBJ1-2; perhaps TRBD1 as D (6 bases). V dropped 6 bases and J dropped 4 bases, with 15 bases sitting between them. CDR1 is MNHNS and CDR2 is SASEGT in the germline V gene. There are 14 residues in the CDR3. CDR3: CASRRQASTYGYTF. For the CDR3, the DNA is TGTGCCAGCAGGAGACAGGCCAGTACCTATGGCTACACCTTC.

On this clone: This same CDR3 is encoded by further DNA sequences in the sample. The chain uses TRBV20-1 and TRBJ2-7; maybe TRBD2 (6 bases). The CDR3 spans 11 residues. From germline, CDR1 is DFQATT and CDR2 SNEGSKA (reference sequence). The V end lost 3 bases, the J end lost 5 bases, and 8 bases lay between the germline ends. The CDR3 DNA sequence: TGCAGTGCTAGGGGGGGTCACGAGCAGTACTTC. It translates to CSARGGHEQYF.

The chain uses TRBV5-5 and TRBJ2-5, with unresolved D. The CDR3 sequence is 13 residues long. V was pared by 2 bases and J by 1 base, with 6 bases between. Looked up from germline, CDR1 is SGHKS and CDR2 is YYEKEE (reference sequence). The CDR3 here is CASSLYGQETQYF. The CDR3 nucleotides read TGTGCCAGCAGCTTATACGGCCAAGAGACCCAGTACTTC. The complete variable domain, with remaining parts taken from reference TRBV5-5 and TRBJ2-5, reads DAGVTQSPTHLIKTRGQQVTLRCSPISGHKSVSWYQQVLGQGPQFIFQYYEKEERGRGNFPDRFSARQFPNYSSELNVNALLLGDSALYLCASSLYGQETQYFGPGTRLLVL.